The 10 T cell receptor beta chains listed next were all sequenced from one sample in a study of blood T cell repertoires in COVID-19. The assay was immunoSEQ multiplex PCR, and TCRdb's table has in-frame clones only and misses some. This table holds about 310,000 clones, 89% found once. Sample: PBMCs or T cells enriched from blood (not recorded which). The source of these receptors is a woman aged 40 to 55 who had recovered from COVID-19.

The CDR3: CATSEWTSGTSSEQFF. CDR3 coding DNA: TGTGCCACCAGTGAGTGGACTAGCGGGACGAGTAGTGAGCAGTTCTTC. This chain connects TRBV24-1 to TRBJ2-1; TRBD2 agrees at 12 bases. The germline CDR1 and CDR2 sequences are KGHDR and SFDVKD. CDR3 length: 16 residues. V gave up 4 bases and J gave up 9 bases; unmatched junction bases: 9.

The CDR3 DNA follows: TGTGCCAGCAGCAAAGAGTGGAGGACCTCCTACAATGAGCAGTTCTTC. Translated: CASSKEWRTSYNEQFF. The chain has TRBV21-1 and TRBJ2-1; the table assigns TRBD2, which was not confirmed against the DNA. TRBV21-1 is labeled a pseudogene. CDR3 length equals 16 residues.

The CDR3 here is CASSVAETGLAGAREQYF. The CDR3, as DNA: TGTGCCAGCAGCGTAGCTGAGACGGGACTAGCGGGAGCGCGGGAGCAGTACTTC. The rearrangement joins TRBV9 to TRBJ2-7; 14 nucleotides agree with TRBD2. The CDR3 spans 18 residues. Germline V lookup: CDR1 SGDLS, CDR2 YYNGEE. V lost 0 bases to trimming and J lost 7 bases; unmatched junction nucleotides: 12.

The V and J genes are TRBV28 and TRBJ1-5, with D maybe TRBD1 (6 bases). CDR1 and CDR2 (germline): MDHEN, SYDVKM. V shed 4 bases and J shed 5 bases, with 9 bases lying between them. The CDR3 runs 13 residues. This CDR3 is CASSWGLYQPQHF. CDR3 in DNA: TGTGCCAGCAGTTGGGGGCTCTATCAGCCCCAGCATTTT.

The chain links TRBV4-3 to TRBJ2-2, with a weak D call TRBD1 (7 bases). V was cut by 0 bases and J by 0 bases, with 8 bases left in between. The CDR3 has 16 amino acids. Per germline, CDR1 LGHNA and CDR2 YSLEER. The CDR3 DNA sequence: TGCGCCAGCAGCCAAGACAGGGGGGCGAACACCGGGGAGCTGTTTTTT. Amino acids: CASSQDRGANTGELFF.

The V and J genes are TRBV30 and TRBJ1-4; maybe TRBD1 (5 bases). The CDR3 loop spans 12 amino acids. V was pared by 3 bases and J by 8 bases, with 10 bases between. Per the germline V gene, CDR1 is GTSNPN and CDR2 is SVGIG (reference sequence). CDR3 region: CAWSAQGEKLFF. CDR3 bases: TGTGCCTGGAGCGCCCAGGGCGAAAAACTGTTTTTT.

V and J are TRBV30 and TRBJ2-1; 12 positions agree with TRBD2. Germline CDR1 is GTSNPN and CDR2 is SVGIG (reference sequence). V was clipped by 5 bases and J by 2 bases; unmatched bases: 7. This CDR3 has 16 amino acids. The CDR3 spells CAWLGTSGPTYNEQFF. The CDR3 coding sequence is TGTGCCTGGCTAGGGACTAGCGGGCCCACCTACAATGAGCAGTTCTTC.

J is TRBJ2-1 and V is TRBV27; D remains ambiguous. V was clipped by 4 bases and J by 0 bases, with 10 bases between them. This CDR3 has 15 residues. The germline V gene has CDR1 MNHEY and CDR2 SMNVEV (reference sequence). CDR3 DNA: TGTGCCAGCAGTTCCCCAGTCAGCTCCTACAATGAGCAGTTCTTC. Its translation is CASSSPVSSYNEQFF.

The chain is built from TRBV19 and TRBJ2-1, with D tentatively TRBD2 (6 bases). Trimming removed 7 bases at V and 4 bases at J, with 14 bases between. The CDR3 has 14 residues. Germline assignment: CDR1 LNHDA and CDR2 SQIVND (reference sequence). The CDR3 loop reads CASKAGAGYNEQFF. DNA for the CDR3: TGTGCCAGTAAGGCCGGGGCGGGATACAATGAGCAGTTCTTC.

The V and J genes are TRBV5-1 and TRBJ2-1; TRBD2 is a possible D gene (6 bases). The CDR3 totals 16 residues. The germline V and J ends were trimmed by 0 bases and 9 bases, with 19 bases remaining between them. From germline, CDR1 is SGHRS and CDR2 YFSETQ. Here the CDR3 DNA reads TGCGCCAGCAGCTTGGAGGCTAGCGAGAAAGGAGGTGAGCAGTTCTTC. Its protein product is CASSLEASEKGGEQFF. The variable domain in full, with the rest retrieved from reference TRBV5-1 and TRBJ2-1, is KAGVTQTPRYLIKTRGQQVTLSCSPISGHRSVSWYQQTPGQGLQFLFEYFSETQRNKGNFPGRFSGRQFSNSRSEMNVSTLELGDSALYLCASSLEASEKGGEQFFGPGTRLTVL.